This T cell receptor (beta chain) was found in a study of human T cells and chemical hapten exposure (dated by TCRdb to about 2021). Notes on the research overall: For sensitization, 2% DPC in acetone was applied to an approximately 2 cm by approximately 2 cm area of upper inner arm skin. Throughout the study period of about 23 weeks, patients also received therapeutic DPC doses to the scalp every week. Patch tests used Finn chambers with 0.01% DPC on the upper back, scored after 6 days by International Contact Dermatitis Research Group standards. Most of the patients in the cohort were female, and the cohort covered alopecia areata with under or over 50% scalp involvement, alopecia totalis and alopecia universalis. The libraries were sequenced as a pool, and the TCR yield per sample differed mostly because of small variations in library volumes within the pool. In alopecia patients, the study followed how the peripheral blood TCR repertoire changed in vivo over primary and secondary sensitization to diphenylcyclopropenone (DPC), a hapten. Blood samples were taken from patients before sensitization (week 0) and at 2, 6 and about 24 weeks after DPC sensitization. Roughly 30 alopecia patients provided blood for TCR sequencing at one to four time points (pre-sensitization, 2, 6 and 24 weeks).

The cysteine opens and the phenylalanine closes a CDR3 of 14 amino acids. Of the read, only the CDR3 DNA is kept; its 42 bases are in frame from base 1. The germline V gene (reference sequence) specifies MNHEY as CDR1 and SMNVEV as CDR2. V and J are trimmed by 0 bases and 9 bases, and the gene matches miss 5 bases of the junction. Findings and caveats that apply to the study as a whole: Because all patients had alopecia, a presumed autoimmune disease, the immune response of the patients might differ from that of healthy individuals. Patch test score correlated positively with the number of PT1 expanded TCRs, reaching significance at thresholds 8, 16 and 32 but not at 4. Expanded TCRs formed significantly more large CDR3 similarity clusters than pre-sensitization or healthy control sets, consistent with antigen-driven responses. DPC sensitization did not change the number of TCRs with a frequency above 1 in 1000, and there was no evidence of changes in global repertoire structure. After repeated subsampling, changes were observed in the strength of the expansion versus patch-test correlation and in the threshold at which the correlation became significant.

The time point label here, explained by the study, means: pre-sensitization, week 0. The treatment or condition label here, explained by the study, means: therapeutic diphenylcyclopropenone sensitization with weekly scalp DPC. At every patch-test visit, the blood draw took place before the patch test was put on. Patients were considered eligible if aged 18 to 70, diagnosed with alopecia and deemed suitable for DPC therapy, and patients were excluded if pregnant. Total RNA was extracted from unfractionated whole blood that had been collected in Tempus Blood RNA tubes. Libraries were constructed by RACE. The sequencer was a NextSeq 500. Library preparation attached unique molecular identifiers to individual cDNA molecules for quantitative, reproducible TCR counting. Each blood RNA sample was used to sequence both TCR alpha and TCR beta chains. Under the source paper's analysis protocol: The median number of TCRs per sample was roughly 94,000, ranging from roughly 20,000 to 690,600. V, J and CDR3 annotation of the TCR reads was performed with the Decombinator software suite. For PS versus PT1 abundance plots, all samples were subsampled to the same number of TCRs (28,000). Expanded TCRs were defined as absent before sensitization and observed at least eight times at the 2-week time point. TCRdb redid the processing of the public reads, applying fastp at Q25 and MiXCR, and retained in-frame beta chains. Every distinct CDR3 protein forms one entry, paired with its most common genes and DNA. The V and J calls here are based on TCRdb, not the publication. Counted in this sample were about 74,000 distinct CDR3 sequences; around 13% of them appeared once. In total, the top ten clones hold roughly 4.6% of the sample.

This clonotype was counted at least ten times. The antigen it recognizes is unknown. It has no much larger one-base neighbor in the sample; base qualities were not kept. The rearranged segments are TRBV27 and TRBJ1-1; 9 central nucleotides agree with TRBD1. This specimen consisted of whole blood, obtained in connection with sensitization to the hapten diphenylcyclopropenone (DPC). The TCR was taken from a woman between 50 and 59 years old with alopecia areata. Some clones in this sample may be carry-over from other donors' samples. At the DNA level, the sequence is TGTGCCAGCAGTTTATCCCGAGGGACAGGGAAAGCTTTCTTT. Its protein product is CASSLSRGTGKAFF.